This T cell receptor beta chain was captured by sequencing in a study of T cell responses to AZD1222 COVID-19 vaccine. In the study overall: Pooled samples include second doses given at about 4 or 12 weeks. Whole-study findings and limits: Clonal diversity was possibly underestimated, and the donors were mostly white British, with more females. Nearly half of spike-specific TCRs reportedly target unmutated variant regions.

Points on this clone: Its antigen is as yet unknown.

Repertoires were generated with immunoSEQ multiplex PCR, while TCRdb's copy carries only in-frame clones and drops some. The table has approximately 70,000 clones, around 85% seen once. The CDR3 covers 13 residues. Germline loops: CDR1 SQVTM, CDR2 ANQGSEA. Losses at the gene ends were 5 bases for V and 3 bases for J; bases not matched to a gene: 3. Sample: peripheral blood, taken on day 0 of AZD1222 vaccination. The chain joins TRBV29-1 to TRBJ2-1, with 8 bases fitting TRBD2. This receptor was identified in an adult in good health. The CDR3: CSVSGRIYNEQFF. The CDR3 bases are TGCAGCGTTAGCGGGAGAATCTACAATGAGCAGTTCTTC.